This TCR beta chain was profiled in a study of blood T cell repertoires in COVID-19. Recruited during active infection, patients (from Seattle) were subsequently followed longitudinally. As originally analysed: Estimation of nucleated cell counts relied on the amplification of reference gene primers. Profiled with immunoSEQ multiplex PCR; TCRdb holds only in-frame clones, not every one. V and J calls and clone size follow that table, whereas D and trimming were derived from the DNA. Among about 220,000 clones listed, roughly 80% were seen once. This TCR was sampled from a woman between 65 and 79 years old with COVID-19, enrolled during active disease. Input material: peripheral blood.

The CDR3, as DNA: TGTGCCATCAGTGATCCACGGGGGGGCAACGAGCAGTACTTC. Amino acids: CAISDPRGGNEQYF. The chain links TRBV10-3 to TRBJ2-7; 8 nucleotides align to TRBD2. With V trimmed by 3 bases and J by 5 bases, 6 bases remained unmatched. Germline assignment: CDR1 ENHRY and CDR2 SYGVKD. The CDR3 totals 14 residues.